This entry is about one T cell receptor beta chain. The sample belongs to a study of blood T cell repertoires in COVID-19. The V and J ends lost 3 bases and 5 bases, in that order; junction bases with no gene match: 7. In germline, CDR1 is SGHDT, CDR2 YYEEEE. The CDR3 contains 14 residues. The assay was immunoSEQ multiplex PCR, and TCRdb's table has in-frame clones only and misses some. Of 540,000 or so clones in the sample, around 90% were seen once. The source of this sequence is a woman aged 50 to 60 with COVID-19, enrolled during active disease. The chain carries TRBV5-6 and TRBJ1-1; 7 nucleotides line up with TRBD1. The sample taken for sequencing was peripheral blood. CDR3 DNA: TGTGCCAGCAGCTCTGTAGGGGGCGCGACTGAAGCTTTCTTT. This codes for CASSSVGGATEAFF.